A single sample gave rise to the 15 T cell receptor beta chains below, sequenced in a study of T cell responses to AZD1222 COVID-19 vaccine. Using immunoSEQ multiplex PCR, the repertoire was profiled, and TCRdb retains in-frame clones only, with some absent. The table has roughly 150,000 clones, approximately 90% seen once. The input for sequencing was peripheral blood, taken 28 days after the second AZD1222 dose. The source of these receptors is an adult who received the AZD1222 COVID-19 vaccine.

The chain uses TRBV5-6 and TRBJ1-2; D remains ambiguous. The germline gives CDR1 SGHDT, CDR2 YYEEEE. V lost 0 bases and J 8 bases, leaving 14 bases between the germline ends. CDR3 length: 14 amino acids. Here the CDR3 reads CASSLVGSLRGYTF. CDR3 nucleotides: TGTGCCAGCAGCTTGGTTGGCAGCCTTAGGGGCTACACCTTC.

The rearrangement uses TRBV12-5 and TRBJ2-7; tentatively, D is TRBD1 (6 bases). The CDR3 length is 16 residues. V lost 7 bases to trimming and J lost 0 bases, with 19 bases between them. Germline V gene lookup returns CDR1 LGHNT and CDR2 FRNRAP. CDR3 nucleotide sequence: TGTGCTAGTGCCGGGACAACCGGCGCCTTCTCCTACGAGCAGTACTTC. Its translation is CASAGTTGAFSYEQYF.

On this clone itself: No conserved phenylalanine or tryptophan is present at the end of the CDR3, so a read error is the likely explanation. The DNA is left out, because the CDR3 cannot be placed on it with certainty; the CDR3 is given as TCRdb lists it. V gene TRBV12-3 or TRBV12-4 combines with J gene TRBJ1-4. The length of the CDR3 is 12 amino acids, counting both ends. The CDR3 region is CASRFRSLTVYI.

This clone was seen a single time. The chain recombines TRBV14 with TRBJ2-3; tentatively, D is TRBD2 (6 bases). Germline CDR1 is SGHDN and CDR2 is FVKESK. The CDR3 totals 18 residues. Trimming cost V 3 bases and J 2 bases, with 21 bases left between them. CDR3: CASSHFYGSSPVTDTQYF. The CDR3 DNA is TGTGCCAGCAGCCATTTCTACGGGAGCTCACCGGTCACAGATACGCAGTATTTT. Drawing the rest from reference TRBV14 and TRBJ2-3, the complete variable domain is EAGVTQFPSHSVIEKGQTVTLRCDPISGHDNLYWYRRVMGKEIKFLLHFVKESKQDESGMPNNRFLAERTGGTYSTLKVQPAELEDSGVYFCASSHFYGSSPVTDTQYFGPGTRLTVL.

The chain combines TRBV5-8 with TRBJ1-2, with 7 bases lining up with TRBD1. The J segment lost 4 bases and the V segment lost 0 bases, leaving 6 bases of the junction unmatched. The CDR3 consists of 15 residues. Germline V gene data show CDR1 as SGHTS and CDR2 as YDEGEE. In nucleotides, the CDR3 is TGTGCCAGCAGCTTGGAGGCAGGGGGTAGCTATGGCTACACCTTC. Translated: CASSLEAGGSYGYTF. Combining the CDR3 with reference TRBV5-8 and TRBJ1-2 gives the whole variable domain EAGVTQSPTHLIKTRGQQATLRCSPISGHTSVYWYQQALGLGLQFLLWYDEGEERNRGNFPPRFSGRQFPNYSSELNVNALELEDSALYLCASSLEAGGSYGYTFGSGTRLTVV.

The rearrangement uses TRBV12-3 or TRBV12-4 and TRBJ1-2; perhaps TRBD1 as D (5 bases). This CDR3 has 12 residues. The V and J ends lost 8 bases and 4 bases respectively, with 11 bases between them. CDR3 bases: TGTGCCAGCGGGACGGGAGCCTATGGCTACACCTTC. It yields the protein CASGTGAYGYTF.

The chain is built from TRBV19 and TRBJ2-3; D is unresolved. Germline assignment: CDR1 LNHDA and CDR2 SQIVND (reference sequence). This CDR3 region has 15 residues. The V end was cut by 4 bases, the J end by 3 bases, with 14 bases between. Here the CDR3 reads CASSNWLLGTDTQYF. In nucleotides, the CDR3 is TGTGCCAGTAGTAATTGGCTACTTGGAACAGATACGCAGTATTTT.

The chain uses TRBV7-9 and TRBJ2-3; a weak D match, TRBD1 (6 bases). CDR1 is SEHNR, CDR2 FQNEAQ, per germline (reference sequence). There are 13 residues in the CDR3. Trimming cost V 4 bases and J 5 bases, with 10 bases left between them. DNA of the CDR3: TGTGCCAGCAGCTCCCCAGGGGTAGATACGCAGTATTTT. Protein: CASSSPGVDTQYF.

J is TRBJ1-1 and V is TRBV19; D unresolved. Per the germline V gene, CDR1 is LNHDA and CDR2 is SQIVND (reference sequence). The CDR3 runs 13 residues. Deletions cut 10 bases from V and 4 bases from J, with 16 bases between. The CDR3 spells CATMSGFFTEAFF. In DNA, the CDR3 is TGTGCCACAATGTCGGGGTTTTTCACTGAAGCTTTCTTT.

The chain employs TRBV7-7 and TRBJ2-5; tentatively, D is TRBD1 (5 bases). Per the germline V gene, CDR1 is SSHAT and CDR2 is FNYEAQ (reference sequence). V was shortened by 3 bases and J by 7 bases, with 15 bases between the two germline ends. There are 14 residues in the CDR3. The CDR3 nucleotides are TGTGCCAGCAGCTTTTCGGACACCCAAACGACCCAGTACTTC. It translates to CASSFSDTQTTQYF.

The chain employs TRBV10-1 and TRBJ1-2; a weak D match, TRBD1 (5 bases). The CDR3 runs 18 residues. Trimming took off 6 bases at V and 9 bases at J, with 32 bases between the two ends. In germline, CDR1 is WNHNN, CDR2 SYGVQD (reference sequence). CDR3 coding DNA: TGCGCCAGCAGACCTGAAGGGACTGACGGAAACACGAACGTATGCTACACCTTC. This encodes CASRPEGTDGNTNVCYTF.

The chain employs TRBV5-1 and TRBJ2-5; D is unclear. Germline V CDR1 and CDR2: SGHRS, YFSETQ. The CDR3 totals 13 residues. Trimming removed 2 bases from V and 4 bases from J, with 9 bases in between. CDR3 residues: CASSLWTPETQYF. DNA of the CDR3: TGCGCCAGCAGCTTATGGACGCCAGAGACCCAGTACTTC.

This chain links TRBV7-2 with TRBJ1-2; TRBD1 is a possible D gene (5 bases). The CDR3 is made up of 14 amino acids. Germline values: CDR1 SGHTA, CDR2 FQGNSA. The V and J ends lost 2 bases and 4 bases respectively, with 11 bases between them. CDR3 sequence: CASSLFRQSYGYTF. In nucleotides, the CDR3 is TGTGCCAGCAGCTTATTTCGACAGAGCTATGGCTACACCTTC.

The V and J genes are TRBV7-2 and TRBJ2-7, with a tentative D call TRBD2 (6 bases). Germline V CDR1 and CDR2: SGHTA, FQGNSA. The CDR3 length is 15 residues. The germline V and J ends were trimmed by 0 bases and 6 bases, with 15 bases remaining between them. The CDR3 region is CASSLATAGSLEQYF. The DNA for the CDR3 is TGTGCCAGCAGCTTAGCAACGGCGGGGTCTCTCGAGCAGTACTTC.

This chain connects TRBV7-2 to TRBJ2-1; 13 bases line up with TRBD2. J lost 4 bases, V lost 5 bases, and 2 bases had no gene match. Germline V gene sequence: CDR1 SGHTA, CDR2 FQGNSA. The CDR3 extends over 15 amino acids. CDR3 bases: TGTGCCAGCAGCCTGGGACTAGCGGGGTACAATGAGCAGTTCTTC. Protein sequence: CASSLGLAGYNEQFF.